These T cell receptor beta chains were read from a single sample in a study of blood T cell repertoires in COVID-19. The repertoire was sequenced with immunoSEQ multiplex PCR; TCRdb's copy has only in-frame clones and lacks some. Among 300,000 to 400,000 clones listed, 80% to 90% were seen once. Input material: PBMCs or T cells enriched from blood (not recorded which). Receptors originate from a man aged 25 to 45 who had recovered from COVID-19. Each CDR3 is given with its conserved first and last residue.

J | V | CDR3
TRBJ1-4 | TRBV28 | CASSLVGTVSNEKLFF
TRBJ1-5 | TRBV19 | CASSSSFRDQPQHF
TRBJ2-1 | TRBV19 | CATTRLAGYNEQFF
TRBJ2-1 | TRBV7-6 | CASSLTDSYYNEQFF
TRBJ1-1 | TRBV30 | CAWTLPGNTEAFF
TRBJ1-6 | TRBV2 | CASSGDRNSPLHF
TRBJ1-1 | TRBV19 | CASSDTQGVPAFF
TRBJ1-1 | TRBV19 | CASSLPLEGGFGAFF
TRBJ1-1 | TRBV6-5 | CAIDSTGATEAFF
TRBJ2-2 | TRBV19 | CASSVPDRGGTGELFF
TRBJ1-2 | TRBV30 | CAWSGGFGYGYTF